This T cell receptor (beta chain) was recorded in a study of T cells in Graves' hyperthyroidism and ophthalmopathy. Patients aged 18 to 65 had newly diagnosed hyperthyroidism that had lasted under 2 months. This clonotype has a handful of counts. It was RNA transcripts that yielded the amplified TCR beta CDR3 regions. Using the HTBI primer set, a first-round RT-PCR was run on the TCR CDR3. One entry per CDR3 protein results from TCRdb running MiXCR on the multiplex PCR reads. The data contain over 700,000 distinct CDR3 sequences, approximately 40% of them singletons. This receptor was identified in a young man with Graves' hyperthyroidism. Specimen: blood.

The CDR3 coding sequence is TGTGCCAGCAGTCGGGGACCGATCTCCTACGAGCAGTACTTC. Amino acids: CASSRGPISYEQYF. V is TRBV14 and J is TRBJ2-7; tentatively, D is TRBD1 or TRBD2 (5 bases each). The V gene's germline CDR1 is SGHDN and CDR2 FVKESK. Trimming removed 6 bases from V and 0 bases from J, with 12 bases in between. This CDR3 has 14 residues.